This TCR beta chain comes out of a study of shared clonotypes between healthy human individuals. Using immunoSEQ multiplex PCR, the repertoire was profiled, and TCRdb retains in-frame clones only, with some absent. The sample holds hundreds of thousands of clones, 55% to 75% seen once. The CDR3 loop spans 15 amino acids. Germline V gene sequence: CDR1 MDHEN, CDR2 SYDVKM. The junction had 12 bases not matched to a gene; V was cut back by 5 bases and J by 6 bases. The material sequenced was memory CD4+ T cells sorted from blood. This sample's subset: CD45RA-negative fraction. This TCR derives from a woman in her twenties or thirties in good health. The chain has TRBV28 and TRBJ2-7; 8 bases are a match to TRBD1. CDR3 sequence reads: CASSLPQGAMGEQYF. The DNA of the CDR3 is TGTGCCAGCAGTCTCCCCCAGGGGGCGATGGGCGAGCAGTACTTC.